These T cell receptor beta chains were read from a single sample in a study of T cell repertoires in cytomegalovirus infection. Their target antigens are unknown. A single record per CDR3 protein comes from TCRdb applying MiXCR to the reads. Here the sample spans 8,000 or so distinct CDR3 sequences, roughly 53% being singletons. Sequenced material: PBMCs, sequenced either directly or after in vitro stimulation (not recorded which). The receptors were gathered from a human donor in good health (CMV status not recorded). Some clones in this sample may be carry-over from other donors' samples. Each CDR3 is given without its conserved first and last residue. D genes are given only for firm matches.

D gene	V gene	J gene	CDR3 protein
NA	TRBV27	TRBJ2-3	SSHGATPY
NA	TRBV2	TRBJ1-1	ASSEDATEAF
TRBD2	TRBV5-1	TRBJ2-3	ASSLTSEYPTDTQY
NA	TRBV7-3	TRBJ2-2	ASSPSPTTANTGELF
NA	TRBV27	TRBJ2-3	PSHGDTQY
NA	TRBV19	TRBJ1-1	ATMVDRAVNTEAF
NA	TRBV7-2	TRBJ2-7	ASSLETAAAYEQY
NA	TRBV7-2	TRBJ1-4	ASSRGASRNEKLF
NA	TRBV7-9	TRBJ2-1	ASSLVGIYSYNEQF
NA	TRBV9	NA	ASSVASLGTPYNEQY
NA	TRBV28	TRBJ1-1	ASSFGIVRAGTEAF
NA	TRBV7-2	TRBJ2-1	ASSFGTFYNEQF
TRBD2	TRBV18	TRBJ2-5	ASSPIPGLAGQETQY
NA	TRBV7-6	TRBJ1-5	ASSPETYSNHPTH
NA	TRBV18	TRBJ1-3	ASSPSQDGNTIY
TRBD1	TRBV28	TRBJ2-5	ASSLFGTDQETQY
NA	TRBV5-1	TRBJ2-3	ASSRGFEGDTQY
NA	TRBV20-1	TRBJ2-2	SASSSGQMGGELF
NA	TRBV29-1	TRBJ2-2	SVEEKGGRNTGELF
NA	TRBV7-2	TRBJ2-1	ASSLALLRDWSGEQF
NA	TRBV7-2	TRBJ1-2	ASSGRQAYYGYT
NA	TRBV19	TRBJ2-4	ASSMRGSAKNIQY
NA	TRBV20-1	TRBJ2-3	SASSRLGTDTQY
TRBD1	TRBV7-2	TRBJ2-7	ASSSAGTGGSYEQY
NA	TRBV6-1	TRBJ2-2	ASSTETRRITGELF
NA	TRBV7-9	TRBJ2-7	ASSLGGAEFYEQY
NA	TRBV7-9	TRBJ2-1	ASSLFGISTYNELL
NA	TRBV7-8	TRBJ2-1	ASSSMGLGTYNEQF
NA	TRBV28	TRBJ2-7	ASSLSGKQY
NA	TRBV27	TRBJ1-5	SSSAGSGKPQH
TRBD1	TRBV9	TRBJ2-7	ASSPGQGANEQY
TRBD1	TRBV10-2	TRBJ1-2	ASRAPGGAHYGYT
TRBD1	TRBV5-6	TRBJ1-2	ASSEDRAIT
NA	TRBV18	TRBJ1-3	ASSPPILSGNTIY
NA	TRBV12-3/TRBV12-4	TRBJ1-1	ASRDDATYTEAF
NA	TRBV19	TRBJ1-6	ASRDSSARENSPLP
NA	TRBV7-8	TRBJ1-1	ASSPKWGFEAF
TRBD1	TRBV6-8	TRBJ1-2	ASGPGQHIYGYT
TRBD1	TRBV7-6	TRBJ2-7	ASSLGPQGIYEQY
TRBD1	TRBV6-5	TRBJ1-3	ASSSTGTGLLVSGNTIY
NA	TRBV12-3/TRBV12-4	TRBJ2-1	ASSSLSLLGVERSSIEQF
NA	TRBV7-6	TRBJ1-5	ASSPEPYSHKPQH
TRBD1	TRBV20-1	TRBJ2-7	SVTGQLYEQY
NA	TRBV9	TRBJ2-7	ASSAHSDSFYEQY
TRBD1	TRBV20-1	TRBJ2-7	SARGDRDEQY
NA	TRBV7-3	TRBJ2-3	ASTPQGGGTDTQY
TRBD1	TRBV10-3	TRBJ1-6	AISETGARTYNSPLH
NA	TRBV4-1	TRBJ1-2	AHSQGPREQLYGYT
NA	TRBV7-6	TRBJ1-5	ASSPKKYSNKPQH
NA	TRBV11-2	TRBJ1-1	ASSLILVVTGIEAF